The T cell receptor beta chain described here comes from a study of long-term antiretroviral therapy in people with HIV. Whole-study findings and limits: All time points showed a repertoire dominated by clones expanded before ART. Although diversity increased after ART, it remained lower than in transplant donor controls. Data on ART adherence, viral resistance or therapy changes were unavailable.

The content of samples before DNA extraction was about 1-11 million cryopreserved PBMC. As regards this clone: As yet, its antigen is unknown.

Investigators performed immunoSEQ version v3.0 at survey level. TCRdb's table, derived via immunoSEQ multiplex PCR, lists solely in-frame clones and lacks some. The sample lists over 15,000 clones; over 65% were seen once. Per germline, CDR1 LNHDA and CDR2 SQIVND (reference sequence). The CDR3 loop spans 16 amino acids. Trimming left V 3 bases short and J 0 bases short, with 14 bases between. The sample in question was unsorted PBMCs, obtained 0.5 years before starting antiretroviral therapy. This clonotype originated in a woman in her forties or fifties with HIV. The gene calls are TRBV19 and TRBJ1-2; no clear D gene. Here the CDR3 reads CASSITATGANYGYTF. For the CDR3, the DNA is TGTGCCAGTAGTATTACGGCCACTGGAGCTAACTATGGCTACACCTTC. Looking up the rest from reference TRBV19 and TRBJ1-2 gives the full variable domain: DGGITQSPKYLFRKEGQNVTLSCEQNLNHDAMYWYRQDPGQGLRLIYYSQIVNDFQKGDIAEGYSVSREKKESFPLTVTSAQKNPTAFYLCASSITATGANYGYTFGSGTRLTVV.